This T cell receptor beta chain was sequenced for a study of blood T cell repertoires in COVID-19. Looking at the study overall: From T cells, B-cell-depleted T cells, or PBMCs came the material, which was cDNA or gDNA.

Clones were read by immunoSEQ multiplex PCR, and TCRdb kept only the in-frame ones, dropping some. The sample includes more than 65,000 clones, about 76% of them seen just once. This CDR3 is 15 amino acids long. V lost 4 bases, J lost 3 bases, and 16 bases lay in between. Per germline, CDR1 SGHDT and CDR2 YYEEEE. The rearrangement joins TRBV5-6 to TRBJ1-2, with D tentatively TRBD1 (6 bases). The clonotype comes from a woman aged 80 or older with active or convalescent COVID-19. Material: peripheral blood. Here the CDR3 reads CASSGTDRPDYGYTF. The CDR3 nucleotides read TGTGCCAGCAGCGGAACCGACAGGCCAGACTATGGCTACACCTTC.